The 29 T cell receptor beta chains listed next were all sequenced from one sample in a study of blood T cell repertoires in COVID-19. Data came from immunoSEQ multiplex PCR; TCRdb stores just in-frame clones and leaves some out. The sample has about 120,000 clones; approximately 87% are singletons. What was sequenced was peripheral blood. These receptors were collected from a woman aged 45-65 years with acute or convalescent COVID-19.

The V call is TRBV6-2 or TRBV6-3, the J call TRBJ2-3; tentative D call: TRBD1 (5 bases). V was clipped by 4 bases and J by 0 bases, with 17 bases between them. Looked up from germline, CDR1 is MNHEY and CDR2 is SVGEGT. This CDR3 comprises 17 residues. CDR3 sequence: CASSSPGFSNSTDTQYF. In nucleotides, the CDR3 is TGTGCCAGCAGTTCTCCAGGGTTCTCTAATAGCACAGATACGCAGTATTTT.

This chain uses TRBV6-5 with TRBJ1-4, with TRBD1 matching 8 bases. This CDR3 is built from 14 residues. Germline V gene sequence: CDR1 MNHEY, CDR2 SVGAGI. Trimming at V came to 5 bases and at J to 8 bases, leaving 7 bases not matched to a gene. CDR3 DNA: TGTGCCAGCAGTAAGCAGGGGGCAGGGGAAAAACTGTTTTTT. It encodes CASSKQGAGEKLFF.

The rearrangement links TRBV6-5 to TRBJ2-1, with 8 bases identical to TRBD1. The V and J ends lost 4 bases and 2 bases, in that order; junction bases with no gene match: 7. CDR3 length: 16 amino acids. Germline CDR1 is MNHEY and CDR2 is SVGAGI. The CDR3 is CASSLTRGPAYNEQFF. The CDR3 DNA is TGTGCCAGCAGTTTGACCAGGGGGCCTGCCTACAATGAGCAGTTCTTC.

The chain employs TRBV6-5 and TRBJ1-5, with D uncertain. V lost 8 bases and J 0 bases, leaving 11 bases between the germline ends. This CDR3 comprises 14 residues. CDR1 is MNHEY, CDR2 SVGAGI, per germline. CDR3 sequence reads: CASVPQDSNQPQHF. Written as DNA, the CDR3 is TGTGCCAGCGTCCCGCAGGATAGCAATCAGCCCCAGCATTTT.

The J gene is TRBJ1-5, the V gene TRBV6-4, with TRBD1 as a possible D gene (5 bases). From germline, CDR1 is MRHNA and CDR2 SNTAGT. This CDR3 spans 15 amino acids. V lost 3 bases to trimming and J lost 6 bases, with 15 bases between them. The CDR3 nucleotides read TGTGCCAGCAGTGATAGGAGGGGAGGGGTTCAGCCCCAGCATTTT. This sequence encodes CASSDRRGGVQPQHF.

V usage is TRBV12-5 and J usage is TRBJ2-7; 7 bases are a match to TRBD2. The germline CDR1 and CDR2 sequences are LGHNT and FRNRAP. The CDR3 contains 15 residues. Trimming took 7 bases from V and 1 from J; bases not matched to a gene: 10. As DNA, the CDR3 is TGTGCTAGTGCCCCCCAGGGAGGGTTTTCCTACGAGCAGTACTTC. This translates into CASAPQGGFSYEQYF.

This clone was counted once. V usage is TRBV27 and J usage is TRBJ2-5; no definite D call. CDR1 and CDR2 (germline): MNHEY, SMNVEV (reference sequence). The V end was cut by 5 bases, the J end by 0 bases, with 4 bases between. The CDR3 runs to 12 residues. CDR3 sequence (DNA): TGTGCCAGCAGTCCTAACCAAGAGACCCAGTACTTC. Protein product: CASSPNQETQYF.

This chain uses TRBV6-5 with TRBJ1-1, with 12 bases matching TRBD1. CDR3 length equals 16 residues. V shed 4 bases and J 1 base; nucleotides not matched to a gene: 4. Germline lookup yields CDR1 MNHEY and CDR2 SVGAGI. The CDR3 reads CASSSGQGAGNTEAFF. CDR3 bases: TGTGCCAGCAGTTCGGGACAGGGGGCCGGGAACACTGAAGCTTTCTTT.

The gene calls are TRBV3-1 (or the pseudogene TRBV3-2) and TRBJ1-4; perhaps TRBD1 as D (6 bases). This CDR3 spans 16 amino acids. Looked up from germline, CDR1 is LGHDT and CDR2 is YNNKEL (reference sequence). Trimming took off 3 bases at V and 4 bases at J, with 15 bases between the two ends. CDR3 nucleotides: TGTGCCAGCAGCCAGGCTATACAGGGCTATAATGAAAAACTGTTTTTT. Protein sequence: CASSQAIQGYNEKLFF.

The CDR3 DNA follows: TGCGCCAGCAGCTCGGGACAGGGTTTAAACACCATATATTTT. This translates into CASSSGQGLNTIYF. The gene calls are TRBV5-1 and TRBJ1-3; 9 bases map to TRBD1. The germline gives CDR1 SGHRS, CDR2 YFSETQ. V trimming: 3 bases; J trimming: 6 bases; junction bases outside the gene matches: 4. The CDR3 contains 14 residues.

CDR3 coding DNA: TGTGCCAGCAGCCTAACAGGGGGTTCCTACGAGCAGTACTTC. Amino acid sequence: CASSLTGGSYEQYF. V gene TRBV7-9 combines with J gene TRBJ2-7; TRBD1 matches at 8 bases. The germline V gene has CDR1 SEHNR and CDR2 FQNEAQ (reference sequence). CDR3 length: 14 amino acids. V dropped 5 bases and J dropped 1; count of bases not matched to a gene: 4.

The rearrangement uses TRBV13 and TRBJ2-4; tentative D call: TRBD2 (6 bases). Germline CDR1 and CDR2: PRHDT and FYEKMQ (reference sequence). This CDR3 contains 17 residues. Trimming left V 2 bases short and J 5 bases short, with 19 bases between. CDR3 nucleotide sequence: TGTGCCAGCAGCTTAACCTACGGAGGGGTCGTCCAAAACATTCAGTACTTC. It yields the protein CASSLTYGGVVQNIQYF. The whole variable domain, filled in from reference TRBV13 and TRBJ2-4, reads AAGVIQSPRHLIKEKRETATLKCYPIPRHDTVYWYQQGPGQDPQFLISFYEKMQSDKGSIPDRFSAQQFSDYHSELNMSSLELGDSALYFCASSLTYGGVVQNIQYFGAGTRLSVL.

This sequence joins TRBV3-1 (or the pseudogene TRBV3-2) and TRBJ2-7, with 10 nucleotides matching TRBD2. Per the germline V gene, CDR1 is LGHDT and CDR2 is YNNKEL (reference sequence). V lost 0 bases to trimming and J lost 4 bases; unmatched junction nucleotides: 9. The CDR3 totals 17 residues. The CDR3 loop is CASSQEWGLAGVYEQYF. The CDR3 region has the DNA TGTGCCAGCAGCCAAGAATGGGGGCTAGCGGGAGTTTACGAGCAGTACTTC.

V gene TRBV6-2 or TRBV6-3 combines with J gene TRBJ1-5; D is unresolved. The CDR3 spans 17 residues. Germline CDR1 is MNHEY and CDR2 is SVGEGT. Trimming pared 4 bases from V and 0 bases from J, leaving 16 bases between. The CDR3 loop is CASSFSLRDYSNQPQHF. In DNA, the CDR3 is TGTGCCAGCAGTTTCTCCCTGAGGGATTATAGCAATCAGCCCCAGCATTTT.

V is TRBV2 and J is TRBJ1-1; perhaps TRBD1 as D (6 bases). The germline V and J ends were trimmed by 8 bases and 4 bases, with 11 bases remaining between them. Germline loops: CDR1 SNHLY, CDR2 FYNNEI. This CDR3 is 12 amino acids long. Written as DNA, the CDR3 is TGTGCCAGCCGGGGGGGCGGCACTGAAGCTTTCTTT. Protein product: CASRGGGTEAFF.

This chain uses TRBV3-1 (or the pseudogene TRBV3-2) with TRBJ2-1; 8 nucleotides agree with TRBD1. In germline, CDR1 is LGHDT, CDR2 YNNKEL (reference sequence). After removal of 0 bases from V and 6 bases from J, the junction contained 4 bases not matched to a gene. The CDR3 has 15 amino acids. CDR3 in amino acids: CASSQDRGRFNEQFF. The CDR3 coding sequence is TGTGCCAGCAGCCAAGACAGGGGGCGCTTCAATGAGCAGTTCTTC.

The V gene is TRBV9, the J gene TRBJ2-3; 11 nucleotides match TRBD2. The V gene end was trimmed by 2 bases and the J gene end by 4 bases; junction bases not matched to a gene: 3. CDR1 and CDR2 from the germline V gene are SGDLS and YYNGEE. The CDR3 has 15 amino acids. CDR3 sequence: CASSVASGRSDTQYF. In DNA form, the CDR3 reads TGTGCCAGCAGCGTTGCTAGCGGGAGGTCAGATACGCAGTATTTT. The full variable domain, with the rest looked up from reference TRBV9 and TRBJ2-3, is DSGVTQTPKHLITATGQRVTLRCSPRSGDLSVYWYQQSLDQGLQFLIQYYNGEERAKGNILERFSAQQFPDLHSELNLSSLELGDSALYFCASSVASGRSDTQYFGPGTRLTVL.

The chain combines TRBV7-9 with TRBJ1-2; TRBD1 matches 7 bases. This CDR3 has 16 residues. Germline V gene data show CDR1 as SEHNR and CDR2 as FQNEAQ (reference sequence). V lost 5 bases to trimming and J lost 0 bases; unmatched junction nucleotides: 9. For the CDR3, the DNA is TGTGCCAGCAGCACCACGGGACAGAAAGCTAACTATGGCTACACCTTC. Protein sequence: CASSTTGQKANYGYTF.

This clone came up once. The V call is TRBV15, the J call TRBJ2-2; possible D gene TRBD2, 6 bases. Between the trimmed V and J ends, which lost 3 bases and 6 bases, there was a span of 23 bases. The CDR3 contains 18 residues. Germline CDR1 reads LNHNV; CDR2 reads YYDKDF (reference sequence). Written as DNA, the CDR3 is TGTGCCACCAGCAGTTCAAGGTTCGGGGGTGTCAGGGCCGGGGAGCTGTTTTTT. This translates into CATSSSRFGGVRAGELFF.

This clone appeared a single time. This chain links TRBV6-2 or TRBV6-3 with TRBJ2-7; weak D call: TRBD2 (5 bases). The V gene's germline CDR1 is MNHEY and CDR2 SVGEGT. V gave up 2 bases and J gave up 7 bases, with 12 bases separating them. The CDR3 runs to 13 residues. The CDR3 DNA follows: TGTGCCAGCAGTTACAGGGTCGAGCGGGAGCAGTACTTC. Its translation is CASSYRVEREQYF.

This chain links TRBV13 with TRBJ2-1; 9 bases match TRBD2. V lost 3 bases to trimming and J lost 8 bases; unmatched junction nucleotides: 14. The germline V gene has CDR1 PRHDT and CDR2 FYEKMQ (reference sequence). The CDR3 length is 17 residues. Here the CDR3 reads CASSFALLSGSRYEQFF. The DNA of the CDR3 is TGTGCCAGCAGCTTCGCCCTTCTTAGCGGGAGCAGGTATGAGCAGTTCTTC. Complete variable domain (other parts from reference TRBV13 and TRBJ2-1): AAGVIQSPRHLIKEKRETATLKCYPIPRHDTVYWYQQGPGQDPQFLISFYEKMQSDKGSIPDRFSAQQFSDYHSELNMSSLELGDSALYFCASSFALLSGSRYEQFFGPGTRLTVL.

V gene TRBV5-6 combines with J gene TRBJ1-1, with D possibly TRBD1 on 6 matching bases. The CDR3 is 15 residues long. V dropped 4 bases and J dropped 6 bases, with 19 bases sitting between them. Per germline, CDR1 SGHDT and CDR2 YYEEEE. CDR3 coding DNA: TGTGCCAGCAGCCAAACAGGGCGGGGGCCCGCTGAAGCTTTCTTT. This translates into CASSQTGRGPAEAFF.

The rearrangement uses TRBV7-9 and TRBJ2-7, with 10 nucleotides matching TRBD2. Germline-derived CDR1 and CDR2 are SEHNR and FQNEAQ (reference sequence). The CDR3 runs to 15 residues. The V and J ends lost 8 bases and 4 bases, in that order; junction bases with no gene match: 11. This CDR3 is CASGGRSSGSYEQYF. The CDR3 DNA sequence: TGTGCCAGCGGGGGTAGGTCTAGCGGGAGTTACGAGCAGTACTTC.

The chain employs TRBV24-1 and TRBJ1-6; tentative D call: TRBD1 (6 bases). Germline assignment: CDR1 KGHDR and CDR2 SFDVKD. This CDR3 contains 16 residues. Trimming cost V 7 bases and J 6 bases, with 18 bases left between them. The CDR3 nucleotides are TGTGCCACCAGAGACGACAGGTCAAGGGTTAATTCACCCCTCCACTTT. Amino acids: CATRDDRSRVNSPLHF.

This chain uses TRBV5-4 with TRBJ2-5; 13 nucleotides agree with TRBD2. V was clipped by 4 bases and J by 5 bases; unmatched bases: 8. The germline V gene has CDR1 SGHNT and CDR2 YYREEE (reference sequence). CDR3 length: 16 residues. The CDR3 DNA reads TGTGCCAGCAGCCCGAGGACTAGCGGGAGTGGGGAGACCCAGTACTTC. Its translation: CASSPRTSGSGETQYF.

The rearrangement joins TRBV28 to TRBJ2-1; D might be TRBD2 (6 bases). Germline CDR1 is MDHEN and CDR2 is SYDVKM. Trimming left V 2 bases short and J 5 bases short, with 13 bases between. The CDR3 contains 15 residues. The CDR3 sequence: CASSLVGGPNNEQFF. Here the CDR3 DNA reads TGTGCCAGCAGTTTAGTGGGAGGACCCAACAATGAGCAGTTCTTC.

The chain combines TRBV27 with TRBJ2-7; 7 nucleotides line up with TRBD2. CDR1 is MNHEY, CDR2 SMNVEV, per germline (reference sequence). This CDR3 has 15 amino acids. V trimming: 0 bases; J trimming: 4 bases; junction bases outside the gene matches: 6. The CDR3 loop reads CASSLSPGGGYEQYF. CDR3 coding DNA: TGTGCCAGCAGTTTATCCCCGGGAGGTGGGTACGAGCAGTACTTC.

CDR3 sequence (DNA): TGTGCCAGCAGCTTGACAGTGGCTGAGCCCCAGCATTTT. Amino acid sequence: CASSLTVAEPQHF. The V call is TRBV11-2, the J call TRBJ1-5; D may be TRBD1 (5 bases). CDR3 length: 13 residues. Germline assignment: CDR1 SGHAT and CDR2 FQNNGV. V was shortened by 3 bases and J by 8 bases, with 11 bases between the two germline ends.

The rearrangement links TRBV20-1 to TRBJ1-2; 7 bases are shared with TRBD1. CDR3 size: 14 residues. With 3 bases clipped from V and 8 bases from J, the junction kept 12 bases outside the gene matches. CDR1 is DFQATT, CDR2 SNEGSKA, per germline (reference sequence). As DNA, the CDR3 is TGCAGTGCTAGTATTGCAGGGGGGTTATACGGCTACACCTTC. Amino acids: CSASIAGGLYGYTF.